This entry is about one TCR beta chain. The sample comes from a study of blood T cell repertoires in COVID-19. Study as a whole: Collection of acute and convalescent COVID-19 samples took place in the United States, Italy and Spain. PBMCs, B-cell-depleted T cells, or T cells provided the cDNA or gDNA that made up the material.

Trimming took 5 bases from V and 2 from J; bases not matched to a gene: 7. Germline CDR1 is SNHLY and CDR2 is FYNNEI. CDR3 size: 15 residues. In the original processing: Estimation of nucleated cell counts was performed using reference gene primer amplification. Libraries were prepared by immunoSEQ multiplex PCR; TCRdb keeps only in-frame clonotypes and omits some of them. The D gene and trimming were derived from the DNA, and the V and J assignments and clone size from that table. Among about 50,000 clones listed, more than 70% were seen once. The source of this sequence is a woman aged 55-75 years with acute or convalescent COVID-19. The sequenced sample consisted of peripheral blood. The V gene is TRBV2, the J gene TRBJ1-1; TRBD1 aligns across 8 bases. CDR3 sequence: CASSNYRGVNTEAFF. In DNA, the CDR3 is TGTGCCAGCAGTAACTACAGGGGGGTCAACACTGAAGCTTTCTTT. Combining the CDR3 with reference TRBV2 and TRBJ1-1 gives the whole variable domain EPEVTQTPSHQVTQMGQEVILRCVPISNHLYFYWYRQILGQKVEFLVSFYNNEISEKSEIFDDQFSVERPDGSNFTLKIRSTKLEDSAMYFCASSNYRGVNTEAFFGQGTRLTVV.